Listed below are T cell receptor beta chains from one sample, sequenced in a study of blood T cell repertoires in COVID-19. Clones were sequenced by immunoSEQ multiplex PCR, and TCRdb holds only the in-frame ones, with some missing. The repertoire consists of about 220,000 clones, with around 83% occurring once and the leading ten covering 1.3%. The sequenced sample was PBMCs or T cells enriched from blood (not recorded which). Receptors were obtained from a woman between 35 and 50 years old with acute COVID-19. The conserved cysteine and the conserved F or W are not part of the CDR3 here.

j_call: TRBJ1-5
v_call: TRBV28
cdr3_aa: ATHSTVRNQPQH

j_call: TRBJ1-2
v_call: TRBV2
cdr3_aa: ASSAPGGANYGYT

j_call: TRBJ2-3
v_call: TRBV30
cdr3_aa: AWSGTVHTDTQY

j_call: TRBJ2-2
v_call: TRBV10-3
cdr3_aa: AIGGGRELF

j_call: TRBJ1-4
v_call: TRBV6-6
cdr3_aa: ASSYIGSMEKLF

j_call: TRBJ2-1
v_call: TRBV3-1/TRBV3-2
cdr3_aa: ASSQGRSGTRPYNEQF

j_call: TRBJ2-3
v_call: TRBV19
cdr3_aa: ASSISPGGRGTDTQY

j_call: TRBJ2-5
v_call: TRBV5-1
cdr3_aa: ASSGQGALETQY

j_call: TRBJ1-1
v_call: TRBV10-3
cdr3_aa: AISESADLNTEAF

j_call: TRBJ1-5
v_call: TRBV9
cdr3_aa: ASSVQGLSNQPQH